The 8 T cell receptor beta chains given below trace back to one sample, sequenced in a study of cytomegalovirus exposure and HLA in healthy donors. The PCR contained 60 Vbeta and 13 Jbeta primers. Data came from immunoSEQ multiplex PCR; TCRdb stores just in-frame clones and leaves some out. The data contain about 160,000 clones, roughly 71% of them singletons. Sample: PBMCs. The receptor source for this set is a woman in her 50s in good health and CMV-seropositive.

The V call is TRBV2, the J call TRBJ2-6; D is perhaps TRBD1 (6 bases). This CDR3 has 17 residues. Per germline, CDR1 SNHLY and CDR2 FYNNEI. V was clipped by 8 bases and J by 0 bases, with 17 bases between them. CDR3 in amino acids: CASQWGRGGSGANVLTF. CDR3 nucleotide sequence: TGTGCCAGCCAGTGGGGCAGGGGTGGCTCTGGGGCCAACGTCCTGACTTTC.

This clone was observed once. The identical CDR3 is also encoded by other nucleotide sequences in the sample. V and J are TRBV5-1 and TRBJ1-2, with 10 bases matching TRBD1. Looked up from germline, CDR1 is SGHRS and CDR2 is YFSETQ. The CDR3 extends over 14 amino acids. Trimming removed 4 bases from V and 7 bases from J; junction bases left unmatched: 7. As DNA, the CDR3 is TGCGCCAGCAGCCCGGGACAGGGGCTCGGTGGCTACACCTTC. Amino acids: CASSPGQGLGGYTF.

This chain links TRBV10-1 with TRBJ2-1, with unresolved D. The V end was cut by 2 bases, the J end by 4 bases, with 15 bases between. Germline assignment: CDR1 WNHNN and CDR2 SYGVQD (reference sequence). The CDR3 consists of 16 residues. The CDR3 region is CASSEVGEPTYNEQFF. The CDR3 DNA follows: TGCGCCAGCAGTGAGGTCGGCGAACCGACTTACAATGAGCAGTTCTTC.

This chain joins TRBV7-2 and TRBJ2-7, with 7 nucleotides matching TRBD2. Germline V gene lookup returns CDR1 SGHTA and CDR2 FQGNSA. V lost 3 bases and J lost 0; bases outside the gene matches: 5. This CDR3 spans 15 amino acids. CDR3 residues: CASSLGRGDSYEQYF. CDR3 coding DNA: TGTGCCAGCAGCTTGGGACGGGGGGACTCCTACGAGCAGTACTTC. The complete variable domain, with remaining parts taken from reference TRBV7-2 and TRBJ2-7, reads GAGVSQSPSNKVTEKGKDVELRCDPISGHTALYWYRQSLGQGLEFLIYFQGNSAPDKSGLPSDRFSAERTGGSVSTLTIQRTQQEDSAVYLCASSLGRGDSYEQYFGPGTRLTVT.

The chain employs TRBV5-1 and TRBJ2-5; a weak D match, TRBD2 (6 bases). The V and J ends lost 7 bases and 5 bases respectively, with 15 bases between them. CDR1 is SGHRS, CDR2 YFSETQ, per germline. The CDR3 runs to 13 residues. CDR3 DNA: TGCGCCAGCTATGACCTGAGCGGGGAGACCCAGTACTTC. Translated: CASYDLSGETQYF. Combining the CDR3 with reference TRBV5-1 and TRBJ2-5 gives the whole variable domain KAGVTQTPRYLIKTRGQQVTLSCSPISGHRSVSWYQQTPGQGLQFLFEYFSETQRNKGNFPGRFSGRQFSNSRSEMNVSTLELGDSALYLCASYDLSGETQYFGPGTRLLVL.

This sequence joins TRBV27 and TRBJ1-2; D gene uncertain. CDR1 and CDR2 (germline): MNHEY, SMNVEV (reference sequence). Trimming took off 6 bases at V and 5 bases at J, with 16 bases between the two ends. This CDR3 is built from 14 residues. The CDR3 coding sequence is TGTGCCAGCAGGCCCCCCGGGGTGGGATATGGCTACACCTTC. Its translation: CASRPPGVGYGYTF.

The rearrangement uses TRBV6-1 and TRBJ1-3; no reliable D call. Germline V gene data show CDR1 as MNHNS and CDR2 as SASEGT. The CDR3 has 14 amino acids. Trimming stripped 1 base from V and 3 bases from J, with 7 bases between. CDR3 coding DNA: TGTGCCAGCAGTGAAGGCGGGCTTGGAAACACCATATATTTT. Translating gives CASSEGGLGNTIYF.

This chain links TRBV2 with TRBJ1-2, with a weak D call TRBD1 (5 bases). V lost 6 bases and J 2 bases, leaving 22 bases between the germline ends. From germline, CDR1 is SNHLY and CDR2 FYNNEI. The CDR3 loop spans 17 amino acids. CDR3 sequence reads: CASRGALGGVLNYGYTF. The CDR3 bases are TGTGCCAGCAGAGGGGCCCTAGGCGGCGTCCTCAACTATGGCTACACCTTC.